The 2 T cell receptor beta chains in this list originate from one sample, sequenced in a study of blood T cell repertoires in COVID-19. Assay: immunoSEQ multiplex PCR; the TCRdb copy retains only in-frame clones and omits some. Altogether 60,000 to 75,000 clones are present, about 83% being singletons, with the ten largest covering approximately 20%. The sample consisted of peripheral blood. The receptors shown here come from a woman of 80 years or more with acute or convalescent COVID-19.

This chain uses TRBV6-5 with TRBJ2-5; D is possibly TRBD2 (5 bases). Germline lookup yields CDR1 MNHEY and CDR2 SVGAGI. The CDR3 length is 14 residues. Trimming pared 5 bases from V and 10 bases from J, leaving 20 bases between. The CDR3 spells CASSTTDSSGSQYF. In DNA form, the CDR3 reads TGTGCCAGCAGTACAACGGACTCCAGTGGGAGCCAGTACTTC.

The rearrangement uses TRBV15 and TRBJ2-3; D is unclear. The CDR3 is made up of 14 amino acids. V lost 2 bases to trimming and J lost 1 base, with 7 bases between them. Germline V gene sequence: CDR1 LNHNV, CDR2 YYDKDF (reference sequence). CDR3 amino acids: CATSRLAGTDTQYF. The CDR3 bases are TGTGCCACCAGCAGATTAGCAGGCACAGATACGCAGTATTTT.